This TCR beta chain was profiled in a study of CD8 T cells in ankylosing spondylitis (dated by TCRdb to about 2017). With respect to the entire study: The study set out to find disease-linked TCR variants by profiling T cell receptor beta repertoires in ankylosing spondylitis patients and healthy donors. The full study cohort was made up of about 25 ankylosing spondylitis patients and fewer than 120 healthy donors. Peripheral blood was sampled, and synovial fluid was additionally collected from ankylosing spondylitis patients. Broader findings and caveats from the paper: Some motif variants had previously been reported in the synovial fluid and blood of reactive arthritis patients, which suggests shared mechanisms of disease initiation. Significant enrichment of the disease-linked clones was reported in matched synovial fluid samples from ankylosing spondylitis patients. A TCR beta motif made up of several highly homologous amino acid variants appeared to be characteristic of blood from ankylosing spondylitis patients. In peripheral blood, the disease-linked clones were found at relatively low frequencies and had a CD8+ phenotype.

For each ankylosing spondylitis patient, the synovial fluid sample was matched to a blood sample from that same patient. A distance of 9 bases separates the germline ends of V and J, which lose 0 bases and 0 bases respectively. Including cysteine and phenylalanine, the CDR3 has 16 amino acids. CDR3 DNA only is kept here, 48 bases in frame from base 1. CDR1 and CDR2, looked up from the germline V gene, are MGHRA and YSYEKL. This clonotype occurred a few times. Its antigen is unknown. No much larger clone exists at a distance of one base, and base qualities are not known. The instrument given in TCRdb is Illumina HiSeq 2500. Quantitative 5'-RACE with molecular barcodes was used to prepare TCR beta libraries. Per the source publication's procedure: Disease-linked TCR variants were identified with a new computational method built on a probabilistic model of VDJ rearrangement. TCRdb took the public reads, trimmed them with fastp at Q25, ran MiXCR for clone calling and kept in-frame beta chains. Each CDR3 protein appears once, grouped with its most common genes and DNA. The authors' filters were not applied to this entry. In this sample the table shows about 160,000 distinct CDR3 sequences, 40% to 50% of which occur a single time. About 15% of the sample belongs to the ten largest clones.

The chain is made from TRBV4-1 and TRBJ2-1; the D gene is perhaps TRBD2, from 5 matching bases. The sequenced sample was synovial fluid, either unsorted or a sorted T cell fraction (not recorded which). This clonotype was sampled from a male donor with ankylosing spondylitis. At the DNA level, the sequence is TGCGCCAGCAGCCAAGATGAAGGGAGCTCCTACAATGAGCAGTTCTTC. Its translation is CASSQDEGSSYNEQFF.